These 5 T cell receptor beta chains were all obtained from the same sample, sequenced in a study of shared clonotypes between healthy human individuals. Here immunoSEQ multiplex PCR was the method, and the copy in TCRdb shows in-frame clones only, minus some. The sample holds roughly 500,000 clones, 70% to 80% seen once. Input material: PBMCs. These TCRs come from a middle-aged woman in good health. Some clones in this sample may be carry-over from other donors' samples.

The chain carries TRBV5-1 and TRBJ2-1; TRBD2 aligns across 7 bases. The J segment lost 0 bases and the V segment lost 1 base, leaving 4 bases of the junction unmatched. Germline loops: CDR1 SGHRS, CDR2 YFSETQ. This CDR3 contains 16 residues. CDR3 sequence (DNA): TGCGCCAGCAGCTTGATGGCTAGCGGCTCCTACAATGAGCAGTTCTTC. Amino acid sequence: CASSLMASGSYNEQFF.

This clone was observed a handful of times. CDR3 nucleotide sequence: TGTGCCAGCACCCCTCTAGCGGTGAACACCGGGGAGCTGTTTTTT. This codes for CASTPLAVNTGELFF. The chain joins TRBV9 to TRBJ2-2; 7 bases are shared with TRBD2. This CDR3 has 15 amino acids. From germline, CDR1 is SGDLS and CDR2 YYNGEE. Unmatched junction bases numbered 6, after V lost 6 bases and J lost 1 base.

The chain links TRBV7-9 to TRBJ1-2; D unresolved. The CDR3 contains 14 residues. Trimming removed 0 bases from V and 1 base from J, with 6 bases in between. Germline V CDR1 and CDR2: SEHNR, FQNEAQ (reference sequence). The CDR3 here is CASSLALVNYGYTF. The CDR3 DNA reads TGTGCCAGCAGCTTAGCGTTGGTTAACTATGGCTACACCTTC.

The table lists this clone with a count of one. The chain employs TRBV9 and TRBJ2-6; no clear D gene. The CDR3 loop spans 15 amino acids. Between the trimmed V and J ends, which lost 7 bases and 0 bases, there was a span of 11 bases. Per the germline V gene, CDR1 is SGDLS and CDR2 is YYNGEE. Here the CDR3 reads CASAERYSGANVLTF. The CDR3 coding sequence is TGTGCCAGCGCCGAGAGATACTCTGGGGCCAACGTCCTGACTTTC.

This clone has more than one count but fewer than ten. The chain links TRBV15 to TRBJ2-2, with D maybe TRBD1 (6 bases). The germline V gene encodes CDR1 LNHNV and CDR2 YYDKDF (reference sequence). The CDR3 loop spans 16 amino acids. V lost 3 bases, J lost 0 bases, and 11 bases lay in between. The CDR3 DNA is TGTGCCACCAGCAGGTCCAGGGGAACGAACACCGGGGAGCTGTTTTTT. Its translation is CATSRSRGTNTGELFF.